This T cell receptor (beta chain) came from a study of T cell responses to AZD1222 COVID-19 vaccine. Across the whole study: Pooling of second doses given at about 4 or about 12 weeks was done.

About this clone itself: Its specificity is unknown.

Using immunoSEQ multiplex PCR, the repertoire was profiled, and TCRdb retains in-frame clones only, with some absent. Here the sample spans about 87,000 clones, roughly 90% being singletons. The study's findings and limits: Repertoire sampling was restricted to post-peak T cell response timepoints. Among the donors, most were white British and more were female, and clonal diversity was possibly underestimated. With dominance at 160-218 and 743-854, vaccine-associated CD4 TCRs spanned spike.

The CDR3 runs 17 residues. The V and J ends lost 4 bases and 1 base, in that order; junction bases with no gene match: 10. Germline V gene lookup returns CDR1 SGHRS and CDR2 YFSETQ. Specimen: peripheral blood, collected on day 0 of AZD1222 vaccination. The chain has TRBV5-1 and TRBJ1-1, with TRBD1 matching 10 bases. The clonotype originates from an adult in good health. The CDR3 coding sequence is TGCGCCAGCAGCCCTTCTGACAGGGGGCTCGAGAACACTGAAGCTTTCTTT. Translated: CASSPSDRGLENTEAFF.